This T cell receptor beta chain was profiled in a study of T cell responses to AZD1222 COVID-19 vaccine. Overall study: Some second doses came at about 4 weeks and others at about 12 weeks; these were pooled. Notes on the study in general: White British ancestry dominated among donors, who included more females, and clonal diversity was possibly underestimated. Vaccine-associated CD4 TCRs ranged over spike, dominating at 160-218 and 743-854.

The CDR3 consists of 16 residues. Per germline, CDR1 MGHRA and CDR2 YSYEKL. J was trimmed by 5 bases and V by 4 bases; bases with no gene match: 12. Worth noting for this clone: The antigen is not known.

The repertoire was sequenced with immunoSEQ multiplex PCR; TCRdb's copy has only in-frame clones and lacks some. The repertoire includes some 190,000 clones, 80% to 90% of them detected once, and about 6.9% sits in the top ten. This receptor was taken from an adult in good health. This specimen consisted of peripheral blood, obtained on day 0 of AZD1222 vaccination. The V gene is TRBV4-1, the J gene TRBJ2-3; 7 nucleotides align to TRBD1. CDR3 nucleotide sequence: TGCGCCAGCAGCCCAGAGGCGACAGGGTTGAGAGATACGCAGTATTTT. Protein product: CASSPEATGLRDTQYF.